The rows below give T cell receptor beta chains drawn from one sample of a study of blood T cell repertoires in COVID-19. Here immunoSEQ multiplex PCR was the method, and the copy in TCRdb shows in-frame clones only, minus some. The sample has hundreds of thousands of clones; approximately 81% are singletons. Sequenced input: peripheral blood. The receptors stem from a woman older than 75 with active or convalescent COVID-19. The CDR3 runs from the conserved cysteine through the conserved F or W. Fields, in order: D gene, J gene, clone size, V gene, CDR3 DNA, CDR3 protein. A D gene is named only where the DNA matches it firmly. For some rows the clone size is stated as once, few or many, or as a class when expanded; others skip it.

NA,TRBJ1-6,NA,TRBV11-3,TGTGCCAGCAGCTTAGACAGGGGCAATTCACCCCTCCACTTT,CASSLDRGNSPLHF
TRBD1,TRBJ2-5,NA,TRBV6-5,TGTGCCAGCAGGCGGACAGGCGAGCGGGAGACCCAGTACTTC,CASRRTGERETQYF
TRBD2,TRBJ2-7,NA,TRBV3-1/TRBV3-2,TGTGCCAGCAGACCGACTAGCATTGGCGAGCAGTACTTC,CASRPTSIGEQYF
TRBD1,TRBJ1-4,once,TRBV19,TGTGCCAGTAGTAGTCGACAGGGGGCGAGACTTGGTGAAAAACTGTTTTTT,CASSSRQGARLGEKLFF
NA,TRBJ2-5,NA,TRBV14,TGTGCCAGCAGCCAAGTAGGGGGTCCCGCACAAGAGACCCAGTACTTC,CASSQVGGPAQETQYF
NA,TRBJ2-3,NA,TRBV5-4,TGTGCCAGCAGCCCGACTAGGGTCGGTTTAGATACGCAGTATTTT,CASSPTRVGLDTQYF
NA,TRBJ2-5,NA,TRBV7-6,TGTGCCAGCAGCTGGGGAGCACAAGAGACCCAGTACTTC,CASSWGAQETQYF
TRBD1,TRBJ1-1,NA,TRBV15,TGTGCCACCAGCTCCCGACCCCGGGACAGAAGGGGGACTGAAGCTTTCTTT,CATSSRPRDRRGTEAFF
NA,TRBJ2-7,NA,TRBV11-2,TGTGCCAGCAGCTTAGATTCCCAGCGCTTCGTATTC,CASSLDSQRFVF
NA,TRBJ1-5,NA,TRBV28,TGTGCCAGCAGTTTCCGGGGGTGGCAGCCCCAGCATTTT,CASSFRGWQPQHF
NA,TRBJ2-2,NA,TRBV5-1,TGCGCCAGCAGCGTGCAGGCGACAACGAACACCGGGGAGCTGTTTTTT,CASSVQATTNTGELFF
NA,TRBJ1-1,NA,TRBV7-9,TGTGCCAGCAGCTTAGTGGGGCGGCAAGCTTTCTTT,CASSLVGRQAFF
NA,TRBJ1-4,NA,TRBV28,TGTGCCGCGGGGGAGGAGACGGCTAATGAAAAACTGTTTTTT,CAAGEETANEKLFF
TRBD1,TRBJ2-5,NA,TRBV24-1,TGTGCCACCAGTGTGAGGACAGGGACCAGGGAGACCCAGTACTTC,CATSVRTGTRETQYF
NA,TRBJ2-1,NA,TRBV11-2,TGTGCCAGCAGCTTAGATCCTAGCCGAATTGAGCAGTTCTTC,CASSLDPSRIEQFF
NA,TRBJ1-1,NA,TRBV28,TGTGCCATCCTGGGGCGGGGGCACACTGAAGCTTTCTTT,CAILGRGHTEAFF
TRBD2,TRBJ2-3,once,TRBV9,TGTGCCAGCAGCGCGACTAGCGGTACGAGCACAGATACGCAGTATTTT,CASSATSGTSTDTQYF
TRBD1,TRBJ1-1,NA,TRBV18,TGTGCCAGCTCACTTCAGGGGGCCGGGAACACTGAAGCTTTCTTT,CASSLQGAGNTEAFF
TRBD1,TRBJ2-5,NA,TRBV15,TGTGCCACCAGCAGAGCGCGGACAGGGAGGGAGACCCAGTACTTC,CATSRARTGRETQYF
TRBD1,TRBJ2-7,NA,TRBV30,TGTGCCTGGAGTGTAATCGGGACAGGGGGCTACGAGCAGTACTTC,CAWSVIGTGGYEQYF
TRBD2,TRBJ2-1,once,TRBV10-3,TGTGCCATCAGTGAGACTAGCGGGCACAATGAGCAGTTCTTC,CAISETSGHNEQFF
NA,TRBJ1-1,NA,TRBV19,TGTGCCAGTAGTATAGATGGGCAGAGGAACACTGAAGCTTTCTTT,CASSIDGQRNTEAFF
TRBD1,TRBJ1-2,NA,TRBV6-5,TGTGCCAGCAGCACAGGGGGAGGCTACACCTTC,CASSTGGGYTF
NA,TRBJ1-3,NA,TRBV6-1,TGTGCCAGCAGTGAAGCTCAGGGAACCACCATATATTTT,CASSEAQGTTIYF